This entry describes one T cell receptor (beta chain). This entry is derived from a study of shared clonotypes between healthy human individuals. V lost 3 bases to trimming and J lost 0 bases, with 12 bases between them. The germline V gene has CDR1 LNHNV and CDR2 YYDKDF (reference sequence). The CDR3 loop spans 15 amino acids. The donors were all Caucasian adults (living in Nashville, Tennessee). Researchers partitioned CD4+ cells into CD45RA+ naive and CD45RA-negative memory subsets. This table comes from immunoSEQ multiplex PCR, and its TCRdb copy is limited to in-frame clones, with some not included. The sample lists about 610,000 clones; approximately 97% were seen once.

This chain connects TRBV15 to TRBJ2-7, with a possible D match to TRBD2 (5 bases). The origin of this receptor is a woman in her twenties or thirties in good health. The sequenced sample was naive CD4+ T cells sorted from blood. Described subset: CD45RA+ positively selected. Written as DNA, the CDR3 is TGTGCCACCAGCAGTTGGCGCCGGGACTCCTACGAGCAGTACTTC. Translated: CATSSWRRDSYEQYF.